This TCR beta chain was profiled in a study of cytomegalovirus exposure and HLA in healthy donors. Study outcomes and limitations: In an earlier analysis, about 87% or about 30%: the productive usage of most TCR beta V segments.

The germline V gene encodes CDR1 SEHNR and CDR2 FQNEAQ (reference sequence). The CDR3 totals 18 residues. The J segment lost 2 bases and the V segment lost 1 base, leaving 13 bases of the junction unmatched. The PCR had 60 Vbeta and 13 Jbeta primers. The protocol was immunoSEQ multiplex PCR, while the TCRdb copy is restricted to in-frame clones and leaves out a portion. The sample has some 130,000 clones, 75% to 85% seen once; the top ten hold approximately 4%. A remark on this clone: The antigen is undetermined.

This clonotype was sampled from a woman between 40 and 50 years old in good health and CMV-seronegative. The V and J genes are TRBV7-9 and TRBJ2-5; 7 bases are a match to TRBD2. Sequencing was performed on PBMCs. The CDR3, as DNA: TGTGCCAGCAGCTTAGTCGACGTCGGCGGGGGTGAACAAGAGACCCAGTACTTC. Amino acids: CASSLVDVGGGEQETQYF.